Sequencing of this T cell receptor beta chain was carried out in a study of regulatory T cells in long-lasting Graves disease (dated by TCRdb to about 2021). In terms of the full investigation: Newly diagnosed Graves' disease patients had taken antithyroid drugs for less than 3 months. The study was conducted in China and was registered as a clinical trial. A total of 33 samples underwent TCR sequencing, from 13 patients with persistent Graves' disease and approximately 20 patients with newly diagnosed Graves' disease. This study used TCR sequencing and RNA sequencing of peripheral blood to compare persistent Graves' disease patients against newly diagnosed Graves' disease patients. Overall results and qualifications from the work: Compared with newly diagnosed patients, persistent Graves' disease patients had lower TCR Shannon entropy and fewer highly expanded clones, which suggests clonal expansion. Persistent patients shared more public clonotypes among themselves (around 2,500) than newly diagnosed patients did (over 900). Preferential use of TRBV28, TRBJ1-2 and TRBJ2-5 was observed in persistent disease, whereas TRBV20-1 and TRBJ2-1 were favored in newly diagnosed disease. Only the TCR beta chain was sequenced and analyzed. As a limitation, the authors acknowledged that the small sample size may reduce accuracy. Because the primary lesion, thyroid tissue, could not be accessed, the study looked at peripheral blood alone.

Via the germline V gene, CDR1 is MNHNS and CDR2 SASEGT. Counted from cysteine to phenylalanine, this CDR3 has 11 amino acids. This entry keeps only the CDR3 DNA: 33 bases, framed from base 1. The junction shows trimming of 7 bases on V and 7 bases on J, plus 9 bases between the germline ends. The label giving this sample's time point can be read as: newly diagnosed GD, antithyroid drugs for less than 3 months. For both TCR sequencing and RNA sequencing, RNA was extracted from PBMCs using TRIzol. The diagnosis of Graves' disease was made according to American Thyroid Association guidelines. Patients for the study were recruited at an endocrinology department in Xi'an, China. From each patient, approximately 9.9 milliliters of peripheral blood was collected into an EDTA anticoagulant tube. Ficoll Paque Plus density gradient separation was used to isolate PBMCs, and no further T cell sorting was done. An Agilent 2100 Bioanalyzer and agarose gel were used to check RNA quality, and a NanoDrop 2000 was used to measure RNA concentration.

The library was produced with multiplex PCR. The instrument was an Illumina HiSeq 4000. CDR3 regions were amplified by Arm-PCR with iRepertoire HTBI primers to construct TCR beta libraries. Gel purification was performed on PCR products prior to sequencing. On the authors' methods: Gene usage analysis of CDR3 amino acid clonotypes used the roughly 60 TRBV and 11 to 15 TRBJ segments found across samples. Filtered high-quality paired reads were merged into contigs using COPE and FqMerger. BLAST was used to align contigs to the IMGT TRBV, TRBD and TRBJ reference genes, and CDR3 was defined following IMGT. Any clonotype with a frequency above 0.1% was counted as a highly expanded clone. Repertoire diversity was measured by Shannon entropy, and V-J evenness by the Gini coefficient. Clonotypes shared by more than one individual were considered public. TCRdb took the public reads, trimmed them with fastp at Q25, ran MiXCR for clone calling and kept in-frame beta chains. For every CDR3 protein sequence, its rows merge into one entry that carries the most common genes and DNA. What appears here as the V and J calls and clone size reflects TCRdb's work, not the paper's. Present in this sample are hundreds of thousands of distinct CDR3 sequences, 15% to 19% of which were seen just once. 22% of the sample is taken by the ten largest.

Notes on this clonotype: Its antigen has not been determined. No quality values exist for individual bases; no much larger clone is one base distant.

This receptor was taken from a female donor with Graves disease. The chain couples TRBV6-1 to TRBJ2-3; no D gene can be assigned with confidence. Specimen: peripheral blood mononuclear cells (PBMCs), collected at new diagnosis, from a patient treated with antithyroid drugs. The DNA sequence reads TGTGCCAGCACCTATGGTAATACGCAGTATTTT. It is translated as CASTYGNTQYF.